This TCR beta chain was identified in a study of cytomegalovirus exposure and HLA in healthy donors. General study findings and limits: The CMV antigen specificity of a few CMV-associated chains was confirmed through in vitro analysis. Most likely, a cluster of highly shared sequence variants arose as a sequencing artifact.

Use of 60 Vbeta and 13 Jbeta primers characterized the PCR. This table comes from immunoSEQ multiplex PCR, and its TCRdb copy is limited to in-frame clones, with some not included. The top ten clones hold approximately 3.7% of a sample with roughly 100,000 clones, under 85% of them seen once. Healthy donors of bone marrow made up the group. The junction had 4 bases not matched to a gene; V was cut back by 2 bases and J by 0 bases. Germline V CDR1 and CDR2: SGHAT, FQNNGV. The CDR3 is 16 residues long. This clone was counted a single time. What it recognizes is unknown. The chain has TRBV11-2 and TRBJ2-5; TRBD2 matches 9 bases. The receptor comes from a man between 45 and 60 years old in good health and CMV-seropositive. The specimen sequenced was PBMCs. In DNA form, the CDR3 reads TGTGCCAGCAGCTTATCCCTAGCGGGGCACCAAGAGACCCAGTACTTC. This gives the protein CASSLSLAGHQETQYF.